The next 15 T cell receptor beta chains were all read from a single sample in a study of response to subunit inactivated influenza vaccine. MiXCR was run by TCRdb on the RT-PCR reads, yielding one entry per CDR3 protein. Of 590,000 or so distinct CDR3 sequences in the sample, approximately 15% were seen once. The sequences come from PBMCs from blood, collected less than 15 days before vaccination. The receptors derive from a man aged 45-60 years who received an inactivated influenza vaccine.

The chain carries TRBV7-8 and TRBJ2-1; a weak D match, TRBD2 (6 bases). Germline V gene lookup returns CDR1 SGHVS and CDR2 FQNEAQ. V shed 3 bases and J shed 10 bases, with 10 bases lying between them. CDR3 length: 12 residues. The CDR3 spells CASSFLGSEQFF. The CDR3 region has the DNA TGTGCCAGCAGCTTCCTCGGGAGCGAGCAGTTCTTC.

This clonotype was detected a few times. The CDR3 DNA follows: TGTGCCACCAGTGTTTCTAGCGGACACACAGATACGCAGTATTTT. Its protein is CATSVSSGHTDTQYF. The chain combines TRBV24-1 with TRBJ2-3; 7 bases are a match to TRBD2. Trimming at V came to 5 bases and at J to 2 bases, leaving 6 bases not matched to a gene. The CDR3 contains 15 residues. The germline CDR1 and CDR2 sequences are KGHDR and SFDVKD.

This clonotype was seen a few times. This chain joins TRBV5-1 and TRBJ1-1, with 7 bases that match TRBD1. This CDR3 has 15 residues. Unmatched junction bases numbered 8, after V lost 4 bases and J lost 2 bases. Germline V gene sequence: CDR1 SGHRS, CDR2 YFSETQ. The CDR3 DNA is TGCGCCAGCAGCCCCCAGGGGGGTGGAAACACTGAAGCTTTCTTT. It encodes CASSPQGGGNTEAFF.

The chain has TRBV20-1 and TRBJ2-1; possible D gene TRBD2, 5 bases. Germline CDR1 and CDR2: DFQATT and SNEGSKA (reference sequence). This CDR3 is built from 10 residues. CDR3 DNA: TGCAGCTCCCTGAGGGATGAGCAGTTCTTC. As protein: CSSLRDEQFF.

V gene TRBV5-1 combines with J gene TRBJ2-7; 8 bases are shared with TRBD1. Germline V gives CDR1 SGHRS, CDR2 YFSETQ. V gave up 2 bases and J gave up 4 bases; unmatched junction bases: 8. CDR3 length: 15 residues. This chain's CDR3 is CASSFPDRDIYEQYF. CDR3 nucleotide sequence: TGCGCCAGCAGCTTCCCGGACAGGGATATTTACGAGCAGTACTTC.

The rearrangement uses TRBV10-3 and TRBJ2-1, with 7 bases that match TRBD2. The length of the CDR3 is 15 residues. Trimming cost V 2 bases and J 2 bases; bases outside gene matches: 3. Germline V gives CDR1 ENHRY, CDR2 SYGVKD. CDR3 in DNA: TGTGCCATCAGTGAGCAGCGGGGTGCCTACAATGAGCAGTTCTTC. Its translation: CAISEQRGAYNEQFF.

This clonotype occurred a few times. The rearrangement links TRBV29-1 to TRBJ2-3; maybe TRBD1 (5 bases). Trimming cost V 5 bases and J 3 bases, with 12 bases left between them. The CDR3 extends over 13 amino acids. Germline-derived CDR1 and CDR2 are SQVTM and ANQGSEA. The CDR3 DNA reads TGCAGCGTTAAAGCCCCAGGGACAGATACGCAGTATTTT. Translation: CSVKAPGTDTQYF.

Only one count was recorded for this clonotype. This chain uses TRBV15 with TRBJ2-7; D remains ambiguous. V dropped 0 bases and J dropped 3 bases, with 9 bases sitting between them. Germline-derived CDR1 and CDR2 are LNHNV and YYDKDF (reference sequence). This CDR3 is 14 amino acids long. The CDR3 nucleotides are TGTGCCACCAGCAGAGATAAAAAGAACTACGAGCAGTACTTC. This translates into CATSRDKKNYEQYF.

This clonotype was observed a few times. This rearrangement joins TRBV29-1 to TRBJ1-1; 8 nucleotides line up with TRBD1. From germline, CDR1 is SQVTM and CDR2 ANQGSEA. Unmatched junction bases numbered 6, after V lost 4 bases and J lost 2 bases. The CDR3 loop spans 14 amino acids. The DNA of the CDR3 is TGCAGCGTTGCGCGGACAGGGAGAAACACTGAAGCTTTCTTT. It specifies CSVARTGRNTEAFF.

This clonotype was seen many times. V usage is TRBV12-3 or TRBV12-4 and J usage is TRBJ2-3; TRBD2 agrees at 8 bases. The CDR3 has 16 amino acids. V shed 5 bases and J 2 bases; nucleotides not matched to a gene: 9. CDR3 residues: CASSADSGDTTDTQYF. CDR3 bases: TGTGCCAGCAGTGCTGATAGCGGGGATACCACAGATACGCAGTATTTT.

The chain is built from TRBV20-1 and TRBJ2-1; 7 bases are a match to TRBD2. The CDR3 is 15 amino acids. The ends lost 5 bases at V and 0 bases at J; junction bases unmatched: 7. From germline, CDR1 is DFQATT and CDR2 SNEGSKA (reference sequence). As DNA, the CDR3 is TGCAGTGCTCCCGGGGGGAAAAGCTCCTACAATGAGCAGTTCTTC. It is translated as CSAPGGKSSYNEQFF.

This clonotype was observed at least ten times. The chain couples TRBV5-1 to TRBJ2-7, with 10 positions matching TRBD1. Germline CDR1 is SGHRS and CDR2 is YFSETQ. The CDR3 runs 14 residues. J gave up 4 bases and V 4 bases, and 5 bases lay outside the gene matches. The chain's CDR3 is CASSGRDRGYEQYF. The CDR3 nucleotides read TGCGCCAGCAGCGGCCGGGACAGGGGTTACGAGCAGTACTTC.

This clonotype was counted between two and nine times. This chain links TRBV5-1 with TRBJ2-3; tentative D call: TRBD1 (5 bases). The CDR3 consists of 17 residues. Trimming removed 4 bases from V and 2 bases from J, with 20 bases in between. The germline CDR1 and CDR2 sequences are SGHRS and YFSETQ. In DNA, the CDR3 is TGCGCCAGCAGCGAAGGACACCATACCTTTAACACAGATACGCAGTATTTT. Translation: CASSEGHHTFNTDTQYF.

The chain recombines TRBV5-1 with TRBJ1-2; D gene uncertain. Germline V gene lookup returns CDR1 SGHRS and CDR2 YFSETQ. The CDR3 runs to 14 residues. Trimming pared 0 bases from V and 2 bases from J, leaving 8 bases between. This CDR3 reads CASSLDSRNYGYTF. The CDR3 nucleotides read TGCGCCAGCAGCTTGGACAGTCGAAACTATGGCTACACCTTC.

This clonotype was observed at least ten times. This chain connects TRBV7-8 to TRBJ2-2; D is undetermined. The CDR3 is 14 amino acids. Germline V lookup: CDR1 SGHVS, CDR2 FQNEAQ. Trimming took off 8 bases at V and 0 bases at J, with 10 bases between the two ends. For the CDR3, the DNA is TGTGCCAGCTCATCTACCACGAACACCGGGGAGCTGTTTTTT. Protein: CASSSTTNTGELFF.